The sequence of this TCR beta chain was determined in a study of blood T cell repertoires in COVID-19. Study-wide background: Both acute and convalescent COVID-19 samples were obtained from the United States, Italy and Spain. The analysed material was cDNA or gDNA that came from T cells, B-cell-depleted T cells, or PBMCs.

A Seattle source enrolled patients during active infection and followed them longitudinally. The trim removed 3 bases at V and 0 bases at J, leaving 4 bases unmatched. CDR1 LGHNA and CDR2 YSLEER come from the germline V gene. The CDR3 runs 15 residues. Under the authors' procedure: Amplifying reference gene primers gave estimates of nucleated cell counts. Repertoires were generated with immunoSEQ multiplex PCR, while TCRdb's copy carries only in-frame clones and drops some. The DNA gave D and trimming, while V, J and clone size come from that table. This sample has more than 350,000 clones, with about 89% found just once.

The rearrangement joins TRBV4-3 to TRBJ1-1; 7 positions agree with TRBD1. This TCR was recovered from a young woman with COVID-19, enrolled during active disease. Sequenced: peripheral blood. CDR3 in DNA: TGCGCCAGCAGCCAGTACAGGGGAATGAACACTGAAGCTTTCTTT. This codes for CASSQYRGMNTEAFF.